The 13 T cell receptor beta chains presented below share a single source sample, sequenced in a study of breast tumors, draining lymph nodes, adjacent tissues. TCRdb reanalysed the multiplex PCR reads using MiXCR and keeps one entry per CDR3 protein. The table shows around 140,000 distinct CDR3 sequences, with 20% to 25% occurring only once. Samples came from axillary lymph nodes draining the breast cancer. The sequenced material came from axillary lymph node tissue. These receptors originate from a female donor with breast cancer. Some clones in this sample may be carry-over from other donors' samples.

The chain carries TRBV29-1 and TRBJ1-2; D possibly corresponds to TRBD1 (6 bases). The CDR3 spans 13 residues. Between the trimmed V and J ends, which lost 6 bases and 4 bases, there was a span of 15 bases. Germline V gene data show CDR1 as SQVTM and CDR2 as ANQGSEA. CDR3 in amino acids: CSVGAGPGYGYTF. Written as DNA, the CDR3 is TGCAGCGTGGGGGCGGGACCCGGCTATGGCTACACCTTC.

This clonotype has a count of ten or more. In DNA form, the CDR3 reads TGTGCCAGCAGCAGAACACTAGCGACGAACACCGGGGAGCTGTTTTTT. Its translation: CASSRTLATNTGELFF. The chain joins TRBV5-6 to TRBJ2-2; 7 bases are shared with TRBD2. CDR3 length: 16 amino acids. Germline trimming cut 4 bases from V and 0 bases from J; bases unmatched to any gene: 6. CDR1 SGHDT and CDR2 YYEEEE come from the germline V gene.

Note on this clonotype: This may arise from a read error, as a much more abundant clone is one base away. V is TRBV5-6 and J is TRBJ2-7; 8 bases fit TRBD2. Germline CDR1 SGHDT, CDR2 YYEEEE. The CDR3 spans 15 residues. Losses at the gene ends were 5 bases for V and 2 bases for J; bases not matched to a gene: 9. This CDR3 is CASSSSGFYAYEQYF. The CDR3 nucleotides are TGTGCCAGCAGTTCTAGCGGGTTCTATGCCTACGAGCAGTACTTC.

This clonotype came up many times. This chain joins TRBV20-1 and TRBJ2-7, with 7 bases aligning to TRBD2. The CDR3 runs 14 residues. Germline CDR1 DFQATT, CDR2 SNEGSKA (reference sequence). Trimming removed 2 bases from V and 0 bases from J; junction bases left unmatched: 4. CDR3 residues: CSARRDYASYEQYF. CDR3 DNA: TGCAGTGCTAGACGGGACTACGCCTCCTACGAGCAGTACTTC.

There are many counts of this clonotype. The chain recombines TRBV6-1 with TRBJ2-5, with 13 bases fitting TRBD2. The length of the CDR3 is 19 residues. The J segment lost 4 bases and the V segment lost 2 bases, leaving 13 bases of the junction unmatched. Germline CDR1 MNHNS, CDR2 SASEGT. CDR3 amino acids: CASSEWGIPGLAGSETQYF. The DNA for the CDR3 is TGTGCCAGCAGTGAATGGGGGATCCCGGGACTAGCGGGATCAGAGACCCAGTACTTC.

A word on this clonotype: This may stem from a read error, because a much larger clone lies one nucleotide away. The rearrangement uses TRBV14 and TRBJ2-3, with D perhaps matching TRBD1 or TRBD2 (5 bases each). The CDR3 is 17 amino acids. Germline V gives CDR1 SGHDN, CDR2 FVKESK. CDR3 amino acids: CASSPRLGVLSTDAQYF. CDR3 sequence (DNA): TGTGCCAGCAGCCCCAGATTGGGGGTTCTATCCACAGATGCGCAGTATTTT. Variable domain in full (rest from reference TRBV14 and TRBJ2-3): EAGVTQFPSHSVIEKGQTVTLRCDPISGHDNLYWYRRVMGKEIKFLLHFVKESKQDESGMPNNRFLAERTGGTYSTLKVQPAELEDSGVYFCASSPRLGVLSTDAQYFGPGTRLTVL.

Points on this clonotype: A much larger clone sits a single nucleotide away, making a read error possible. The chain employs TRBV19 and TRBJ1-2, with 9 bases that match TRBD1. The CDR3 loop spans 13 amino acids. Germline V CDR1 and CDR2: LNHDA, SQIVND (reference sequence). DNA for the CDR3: TGTGCCACAAACCAACAGGGGGCGTATGTCTACACCTTC. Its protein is CATNQQGAYVYTF.

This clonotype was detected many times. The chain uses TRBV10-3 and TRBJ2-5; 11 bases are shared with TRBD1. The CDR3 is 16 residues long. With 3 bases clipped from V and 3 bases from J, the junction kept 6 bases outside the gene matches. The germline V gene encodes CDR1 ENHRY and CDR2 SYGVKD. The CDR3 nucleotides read TGTGCCATCAGTGACCCGGACAGGGGGCTGGAAGAGACCCAGTACTTC. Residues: CAISDPDRGLEETQYF.

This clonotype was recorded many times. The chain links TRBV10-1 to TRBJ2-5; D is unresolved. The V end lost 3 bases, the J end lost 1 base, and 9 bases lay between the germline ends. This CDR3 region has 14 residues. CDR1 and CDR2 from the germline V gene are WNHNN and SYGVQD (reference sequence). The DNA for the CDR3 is TGCGCCAGCAGTGACCCGACAAGCCAAGAGACCCAGTACTTC. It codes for CASSDPTSQETQYF.

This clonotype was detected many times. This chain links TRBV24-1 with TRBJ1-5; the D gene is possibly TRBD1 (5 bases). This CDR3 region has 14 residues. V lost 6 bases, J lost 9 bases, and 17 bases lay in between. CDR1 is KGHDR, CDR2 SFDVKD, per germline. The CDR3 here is CATSNRDRYSPQHF. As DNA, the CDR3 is TGTGCCACCAGTAACCGGGACCGGTATTCGCCCCAGCATTTT.

CDR3 loop: CATSDWGRGLYNEQFF. In DNA, the CDR3 is TGTGCCACCAGTGATTGGGGTCGAGGGCTCTACAATGAGCAGTTCTTC. V and J are TRBV24-1 and TRBJ2-1; TRBD2 might be the D (5 bases). Per germline, CDR1 KGHDR and CDR2 SFDVKD. V was clipped by 2 bases and J by 3 bases, with 13 bases between them. This CDR3 contains 16 residues.

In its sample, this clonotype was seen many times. CDR3 region: CASSPHPLNEQFF. The CDR3 DNA is TGCGCCAGCAGCCCTCACCCCCTGAATGAGCAGTTCTTC. This chain joins TRBV4-1 and TRBJ2-1; D is ambiguous. The CDR3 is 13 amino acids. V gave up 4 bases and J gave up 7 bases, with 11 bases separating them. CDR1 MGHRA and CDR2 YSYEKL come from the germline V gene.

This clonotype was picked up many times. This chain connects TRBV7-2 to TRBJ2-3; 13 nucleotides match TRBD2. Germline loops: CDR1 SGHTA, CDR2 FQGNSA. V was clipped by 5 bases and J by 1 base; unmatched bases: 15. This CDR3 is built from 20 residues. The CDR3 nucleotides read TGTGCCAGCAGCCCCCGGGGGTGGACTAGCGGGAGAAAAGGCACAGATACGCAGTATTTT. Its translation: CASSPRGWTSGRKGTDTQYF.